The source of this TCR beta chain is a study of T-cell memory formation after mild COVID-19. Study-wide findings and caveats: CD8+ contracting clones occupied EMRA, while CD4+ ones occupied mainly CM and EM. Later expanders leaned toward CD4+, whereas clones contracting from day 15 to 85 were balanced CD4/CD8. Memory from before infection featured some responding clones, which suggests cross-reactive memory joined.

Of note for this clonotype: Its antigen remains unknown.

Germline V CDR1 and CDR2: SGHVS, FNYEAQ. V was shortened by 3 bases and J by 5 bases, with 13 bases between the two germline ends. The CDR3 runs 15 residues. TCRdb used MiXCR to reprocess the 5' RACE reads, holding one entry per CDR3 protein. The sample shows 80,000 to 90,000 distinct CDR3 sequences, around 27% of them seen only once. Sequencing used PBMCs or a T cell subset sorted from them (not recorded which). The clonotype was recovered from a man between 18 and 35 years old who had mild COVID-19 (a few samples of this study predate the infection). Cell type and time point are not known. The chain links TRBV7-6 to TRBJ2-2; D possibly corresponds to TRBD2 (5 bases). The CDR3 is CASSFSRGYTGELFF. CDR3 DNA: TGTGCCAGCAGCTTTAGCCGGGGTTATACCGGGGAGCTGTTTTTT.